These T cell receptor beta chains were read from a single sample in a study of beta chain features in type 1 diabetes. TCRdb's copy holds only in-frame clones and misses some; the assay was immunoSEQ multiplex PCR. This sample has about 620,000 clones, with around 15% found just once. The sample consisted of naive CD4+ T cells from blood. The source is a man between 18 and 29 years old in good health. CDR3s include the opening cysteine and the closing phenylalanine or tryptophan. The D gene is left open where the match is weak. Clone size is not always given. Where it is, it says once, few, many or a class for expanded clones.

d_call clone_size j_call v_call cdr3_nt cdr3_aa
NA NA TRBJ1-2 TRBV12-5 TGTGCTAGTGGTTTGGTAAGGGAGGTCGGCTACACCTTC CASGLVREVGYTF
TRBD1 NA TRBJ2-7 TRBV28 TGTGCCAGCGGCCCACGGACAGGGATAAGCTACGAGCAGTACTTC CASGPRTGISYEQYF
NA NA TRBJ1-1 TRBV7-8 TGTGCCAGCAGTTTAGTGGGGACACTGAACACTGAAGCTTTCTTT CASSLVGTLNTEAFF
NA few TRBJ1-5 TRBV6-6 TGTGCCAGCAGTTGGGTGGATCAGCCCCAGCATTTT CASSWVDQPQHF
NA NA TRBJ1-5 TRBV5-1 TGCGCCAGCAGCTTACCGGGTCCCAATCAGCCCCAGCATTTT CASSLPGPNQPQHF
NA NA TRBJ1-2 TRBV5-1 TGCGCCAGCAGCTTGGTTTCGGGGCCCAATGGCTACACCTTC CASSLVSGPNGYTF
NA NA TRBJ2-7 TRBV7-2 TGTGCCAGCAGCTTAGTAACAGGGTCAGTCTACGAGCAGTACTTC CASSLVTGSVYEQYF
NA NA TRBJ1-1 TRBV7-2 TGTGCCAGCAGCCTCCCGTCAGGGGTGAGCACTGAAGCTTTCTTT CASSLPSGVSTEAFF
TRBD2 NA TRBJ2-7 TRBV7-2 TGTGCCAGCAGCTCACTAGCGGGAGGGCCGTACTACGAGCAGTACTTC CASSSLAGGPYYEQYF
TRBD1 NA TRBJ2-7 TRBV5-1 TGCGCCAGCAGCCCCTCGGGACAGAACTACGAGCAGTACTTC CASSPSGQNYEQYF
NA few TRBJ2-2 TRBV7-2 TGTGCCAGCAGCTTAGTTTCAGGGAACACCGGGGAGCTGTTTTTT CASSLVSGNTGELFF
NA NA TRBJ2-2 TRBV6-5 TGTGCCAGCAGTTACTCGTCGGGTCAATACACCGGGGAGCTGTTTTTT CASSYSSGQYTGELFF
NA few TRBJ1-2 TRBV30 TGTGCCTGGAGTGCCCAGAACGGGGGGAACTATGGCTACACCTTC CAWSAQNGGNYGYTF
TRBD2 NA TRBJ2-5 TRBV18 TGTGCCAGCTCACCACCGGTTGAGACTAGCGGAGGCTGGGAGACCCAGTACTTC CASSPPVETSGGWETQYF
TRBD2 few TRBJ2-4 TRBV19 TGTGCCAGTAGTCCCGGGACTAGCGGAAACATTCAGTACTTC CASSPGTSGNIQYF
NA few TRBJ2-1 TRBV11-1 TGTGCCAGCAGCTTAGCGCAAAGCTGGGATGAGCAGTTCTTC CASSLAQSWDEQFF
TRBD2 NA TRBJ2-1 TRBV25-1 TGTGCCAGCAGTGAAACCAGCGGGAGATCCTACAATGAGCAGTTCTTC CASSETSGRSYNEQFF
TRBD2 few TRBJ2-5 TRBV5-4 TGTGCCAGCAGCTCCCCGGGACTAGGTCTGGAGACCCAGTACTTC CASSSPGLGLETQYF
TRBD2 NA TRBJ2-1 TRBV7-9 TGTGCCAGCAGCTATACTAGCGGGAGGTCTTTCAATGAGCAGTTCTTC CASSYTSGRSFNEQFF
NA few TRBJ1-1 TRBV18 TGTGCCAGCTCACCGGGACCTATGAACACTGAAGCTTTCTTT CASSPGPMNTEAFF
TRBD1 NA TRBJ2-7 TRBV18 TGTGCCAGCTCACCACTGGGGACAGGGGGCCAGGGGGAGCAGTACTTC CASSPLGTGGQGEQYF
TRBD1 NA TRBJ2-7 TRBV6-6 TGTGCCAGCAGTTTGGCAGGACAGGGGGCCTACGAGCAGTACTTC CASSLAGQGAYEQYF
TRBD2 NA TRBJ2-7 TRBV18 TGTGCCAGCTCACCTGCTTTACTAGCGCGGAACTACGAGCAGTACTTC CASSPALLARNYEQYF
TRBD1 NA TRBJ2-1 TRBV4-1 TGCGCCAGCAGCCAAGACTCCAGGGGGCGTTCGAATGAGCAGTTCTTC CASSQDSRGRSNEQFF
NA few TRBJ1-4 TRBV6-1 TGTGCCAGCAGACCGGACAGCGAAGTTATTGAAAAACTGTTTTTT CASRPDSEVIEKLFF
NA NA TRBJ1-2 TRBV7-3 TGTGCCAGCAGCCCCGCGGGGGCGAGTCCCTATGGCTACACCTTC CASSPAGASPYGYTF
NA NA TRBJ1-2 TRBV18 TGTGCCAGCTCACCGGACTCCAGGGGCGGCTACACCTTC CASSPDSRGGYTF
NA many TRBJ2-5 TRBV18 TGTGCCAGCTCACCAGAAGAGACCCAGTACTTC CASSPEETQYF
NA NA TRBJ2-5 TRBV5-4 TGTGCCAGCAGCATGACTAGGTCCCATGGGGGGACCCAGTACTTC CASSMTRSHGGTQYF
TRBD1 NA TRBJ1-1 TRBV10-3 TGTGCCATCCGAGGGGGCTCGACTGAAGCTTTCTTT CAIRGGSTEAFF
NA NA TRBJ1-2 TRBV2 TGTGCCAGCAGTGAAGCGGGGGGAGAAGGGAAGTATGGCTACACCTTC CASSEAGGEGKYGYTF
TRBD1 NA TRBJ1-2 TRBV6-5 TGTGCCAGCAGTTACTCGGACAGGGGAGGCTACACCTTC CASSYSDRGGYTF
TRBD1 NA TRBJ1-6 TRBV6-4 TGTGCCAGCAGGACAGGGGGAAGTAATTCACCCCTCCACTTT CASRTGGSNSPLHF